The source of this T cell receptor (beta chain) is a study of blood T cell repertoires in COVID-19. The data were produced by immunoSEQ multiplex PCR, yet TCRdb's version contains in-frame clones alone and is incomplete. The table includes 60,000 to 65,000 clones, more than 75% detected once. V gave up 1 base and J gave up 2 bases, with 11 bases separating them. Germline CDR1 and CDR2: SGHTA and FQGNSA. The CDR3 sequence is 15 residues long. The source material was peripheral blood. The receptor's source is a human donor in a cohort sampled during active COVID-19. The rearrangement joins TRBV7-2 to TRBJ1-1, with D uncertain. The CDR3 region is CASSLEPTRNTEAFF. As DNA, the CDR3 is TGTGCCAGCAGCTTAGAGCCGACTAGAAACACTGAAGCTTTCTTT.